The present T cell receptor beta chain was sequenced within a study of naive and memory T cell subsets. Study-wide results and caveats: Possibly reflecting memory cells re-expressing CD45RA, a few larger clonotypes occurred in naive repertoires, especially CD8.

CMV status came from CD4+ T cell IFNgamma after overnight CMV lysate stimulation of fresh PBMCs. V lost 2 bases to trimming and J lost 5 bases; unmatched junction nucleotides: 13. From germline, CDR1 is GTSNPN and CDR2 SVGIG (reference sequence). The CDR3 extends over 17 amino acids. This clonotype was seen repeatedly, ten times or more. Antigen unknown. The beta constant-region primer was an equimolar mix of two oligonucleotides covering TRBC1 and TRBC2. The ligated cDNA underwent four PCR rounds using SP2 and nested alpha and beta constant-region primers. TCRdb processed the UMI-ligation and nested PCR reads anew with MiXCR; each CDR3 protein has one entry. The sample shows 120,000 to 150,000 distinct CDR3 sequences, 22% of them seen only once.

The material sequenced was naive CD4+ T cells from blood. This sequence was found in a human donor in good health. The rearrangement links TRBV30 to TRBJ2-2; 8 nucleotides align to TRBD1. CDR3 sequence reads: CAWSILTGGVGTGELFF. CDR3 DNA sequence: TGTGCCTGGAGTATATTAACAGGGGGAGTAGGGACCGGGGAGCTGTTTTTT.